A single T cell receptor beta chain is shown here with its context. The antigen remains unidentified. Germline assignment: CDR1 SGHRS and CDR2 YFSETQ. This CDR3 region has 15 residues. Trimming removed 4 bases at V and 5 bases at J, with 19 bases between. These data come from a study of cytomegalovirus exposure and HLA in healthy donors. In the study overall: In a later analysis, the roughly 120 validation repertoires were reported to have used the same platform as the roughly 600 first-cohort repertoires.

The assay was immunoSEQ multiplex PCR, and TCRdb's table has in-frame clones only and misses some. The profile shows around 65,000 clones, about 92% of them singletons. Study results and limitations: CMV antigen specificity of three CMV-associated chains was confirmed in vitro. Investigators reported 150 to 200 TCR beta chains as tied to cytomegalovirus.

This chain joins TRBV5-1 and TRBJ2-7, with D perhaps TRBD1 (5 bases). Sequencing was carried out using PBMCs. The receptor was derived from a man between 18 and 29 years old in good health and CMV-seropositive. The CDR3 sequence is CASSAGWGRVDEQYF. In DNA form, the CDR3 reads TGCGCCAGCAGCGCCGGATGGGGCAGAGTCGACGAGCAGTACTTC.